The clone carrying this T cell receptor (beta chain) was recorded once. Antigen specificity is unknown. Between the trimmed V and J ends, which lost 4 bases and 5 bases, there was a span of 14 bases. The CDR3 runs to 14 residues. CDR1 SGHTA and CDR2 FQGTGA come from the germline V gene. This entry is derived from a study of OX40 agonist ivuxolimab in advanced cancers. Whole-study context: Patients were dosed intravenously with ivuxolimab at 0.01 to 10 mg/kg every 2 weeks. Around 40% of patients had received prior checkpoint inhibitor therapy. Study results and limitations: Dosing at 0.1 to 3.0 mg/kg was accompanied by clonal expansion of CD4+ and CD8+ blood T cells by week 6.

A history of autoimmune disease or systemic immunosuppression excluded patients. Sequencing used immunoSEQ multiplex PCR; TCRdb keeps in-frame clones, though not all of them. The table lists some 74,000 clones, 85% of them singletons. V gene TRBV7-3 combines with J gene TRBJ2-5, with D perhaps TRBD2 (7 bases). The sequence was obtained from an adult with an advanced solid tumor such as melanoma, head and neck, liver or kidney cancer. Here the sequenced sample was CD4+ or CD8+ T cells sorted from blood, taken in a trial of the OX40 agonist ivuxolimab. The CDR3 is CASSSTGGRETQYF. CDR3 nucleotides: TGTGCCAGCAGCTCGACGGGGGGCCGGGAGACCCAGTACTTC.